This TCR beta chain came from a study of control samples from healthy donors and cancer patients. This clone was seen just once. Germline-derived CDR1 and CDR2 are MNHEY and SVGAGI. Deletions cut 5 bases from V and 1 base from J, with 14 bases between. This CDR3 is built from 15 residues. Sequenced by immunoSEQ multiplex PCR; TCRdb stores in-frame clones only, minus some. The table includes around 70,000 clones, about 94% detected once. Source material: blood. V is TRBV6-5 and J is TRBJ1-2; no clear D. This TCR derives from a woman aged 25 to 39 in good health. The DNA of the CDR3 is TGTGCCAGCAGTCTCAGCCGGACGGATAACTATGGCTACACCTTC. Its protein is CASSLSRTDNYGYTF.